What follows is one T cell receptor beta chain and its context. Its antigen remains undetermined. No base qualities exist here, and no much larger clone lies one base off it. The entry originates in a study of beta chain features in type 1 diabetes (dated by TCRdb to 2016 to 2019). About the study as a whole: No differences in mean age, gender distribution, total cell number or subset yield were found between patients and healthy donors. A total of about 100 million sorted cells were examined across all samples, and RNA yield correlated strongly with the number of cells per subset. The study compared the TCRB repertoires of sorted circulating CD4+ T cell subsets in recently diagnosed type 1 diabetes patients with those in matched healthy donors. Regulatory and stem cell-like memory subsets were isolated from only 8 patients and roughly eight healthy donors, whereas naive and central memory subsets came from all 30 or so donors.

Each donor gave one peripheral blood draw, roughly 0.11 L on average, collected into heparinised tubes. Naive, central memory, regulatory and stem cell-like memory CD4+ T cells were sorted on a BD FACSAria II using a panel including CD45RO, CCR7, CD25, CD127, CD95 and CD27. A purity above 95% was achieved for all sorted populations. Right away, PBMCs were isolated by Lymphoprep density gradient centrifugation and were stained directly, with no culture step. So that batch effects would be minimized, each experiment stained and sorted samples in pairs, pairing one healthy donor with one patient. The germline V gene supplies CDR1 SGHNT and CDR2 YENEEA. There are 14 amino acids in the CDR3, from cysteine to phenylalanine inclusive. Of all the DNA, just the CDR3 is kept, 42 bases in frame from base 1. V is reduced by 5 bases and J by 4 bases, leaving a spacing of 14 bases between them. The entire amount of isolated RNA was reverse transcribed using the High Capacity cDNA Reverse Transcription Kit, so the sequenced TCRB transcripts were expressed ones. Deep immunoSEQ sequencing was applied to naive, central memory and regulatory T cell samples, giving an average of about 3.8 million total reads per sample. After sorted cells were lysed in RLT buffer, RNA was extracted with DNase-treated RNeasy Micro or Mini kits, with the choice depending on cell number. Each cell subset was processed on its own to prevent cross-contamination, while patient and healthy donor samples were processed together. TCRB sequences were amplified from cDNA with the immunoSEQ multiplex PCR, producing 87-bp fragments spanning the CDR3 region. Sequencing of the amplicons was done on the Illumina HiSeq platform. Regarding the original processing steps: Synthetic template baselines were used to correct PCR bias computationally, reads within Hamming distance 2 were collapsed, and singletons that could not be merged were discarded. Reads were aligned against IMGT to assign V, D and J genes, CDR3 length and insertions or deletions at six rearrangement sites. Within each subset, clonotype counts were normalized to sorted cell number, and only after that were true diversity and Gini coefficients computed with the tcR R package. The overlap coefficient, calculated on TCRB nucleotide sequences, was used to quantify repertoire sharing. Out-of-frame TCRB sequences from naive cells were analyzed as a proxy for the pre-selection repertoire. TCRdb holds this immuneACCESS table with in-frame rearrangements only. Some clones are missing; in checked studies, unresolved V genes explain under half, and the rest has no known cause. From that table come the V and J calls and clone size; the DNA was used to work out D and trimming. This sample holds roughly 350,000 clones; 11% were observed only once. In total, the top ten clones hold roughly 0.014% of the sample.

The research as a whole found: PCR might favor shorter templates, but patient and control samples were amplified and corrected together, so any skew would affect both groups equally. Naive, central memory and regulatory TCRB repertoires appeared more similar among patients than among healthy donors. Fewer insertions and more nucleotide deletions at VDJ recombination sites were observed in patients with type 1 diabetes, implying thymic rearrangement abnormalities. Because the HLA sub-analyses included only small numbers of individuals, any influence of HLA type on TCRB rearrangement was left unresolved. Because cDNA was sequenced instead of genomic DNA, highly expressing activated cells could be over-represented, though the groups showed no difference in activation or CD3 levels. A moderate but significant shortening of TCRB CDR3 length was observed in type 1 diabetes patients in all four CD4+ subsets.

The TCR was taken from a woman aged 30 to 39 in good health. Rearrangement joined TRBV11-3 to TRBJ2-5; a weak D assignment points to TRBD2 (6 bases agree). What was sequenced was naive CD4+ T cells from blood. The cell subset or site label on this specimen signifies: true naive CD4+ T cells. The CDR3 here reads CASSPPWEAETQYF. The nucleotide sequence reads TGTGCCAGCAGCCCACCGTGGGAGGCAGAGACCCAGTACTTC.